The T cell receptor (beta chain) under discussion was sequenced for a study of cytomegalovirus exposure and HLA in healthy donors. Broader study findings: Under in vitro conditions, three CMV-associated chains were confirmed as specific for CMV antigens. Accounts indicate the classifier identified cytomegalovirus status with strong specificity and sensitivity.

As for this clone: The antigen remains undetermined.

Libraries were prepared by immunoSEQ multiplex PCR; TCRdb keeps only in-frame clonotypes and omits some of them. The sample holds some 100,000 clones, around 88% seen once. The receptor was isolated from a man younger than 30 in good health and CMV-seronegative. The material sequenced was PBMCs.

This CDR3 reads CASSLAEGANLYTF. The CDR3 DNA reads as TGTGCCAGCAGCTTAGCTGAGGGGGCGAATCTCTACACCTTC. The rearrangement uses TRBV7-2 and TRBJ1-2, with TRBD1 matching 7 bases. V was pared by 0 bases and J by 10 bases, with 8 bases of the junction left unmatched. The CDR3 length is 14 residues. Per the germline V gene, CDR1 is SGHTA and CDR2 is FQGNSA.